Detailed here is one TCR beta chain. The source of the sample is a study of blood T cell repertoires in COVID-19. Trimming took 5 bases from V and 10 from J; bases not matched to a gene: 15. The CDR3 loop spans 16 amino acids. Germline assignment: CDR1 LNHDA and CDR2 SQIVND (reference sequence). Method: immunoSEQ multiplex PCR; TCRdb's copy keeps in-frame clones and lacks some. Of over 200,000 clones listed, about 88% are singletons. Specimen: peripheral blood. The V call is TRBV19, the J call TRBJ2-1, with 9 bases identical to TRBD2. The clonotype comes from a man aged 55 to 70 who had recovered from COVID-19. CDR3 residues: CASSFAGRGGSDEQFF. The CDR3, as DNA: TGTGCCAGTAGTTTTGCTGGGCGGGGGGGCTCAGACGAGCAGTTCTTC.